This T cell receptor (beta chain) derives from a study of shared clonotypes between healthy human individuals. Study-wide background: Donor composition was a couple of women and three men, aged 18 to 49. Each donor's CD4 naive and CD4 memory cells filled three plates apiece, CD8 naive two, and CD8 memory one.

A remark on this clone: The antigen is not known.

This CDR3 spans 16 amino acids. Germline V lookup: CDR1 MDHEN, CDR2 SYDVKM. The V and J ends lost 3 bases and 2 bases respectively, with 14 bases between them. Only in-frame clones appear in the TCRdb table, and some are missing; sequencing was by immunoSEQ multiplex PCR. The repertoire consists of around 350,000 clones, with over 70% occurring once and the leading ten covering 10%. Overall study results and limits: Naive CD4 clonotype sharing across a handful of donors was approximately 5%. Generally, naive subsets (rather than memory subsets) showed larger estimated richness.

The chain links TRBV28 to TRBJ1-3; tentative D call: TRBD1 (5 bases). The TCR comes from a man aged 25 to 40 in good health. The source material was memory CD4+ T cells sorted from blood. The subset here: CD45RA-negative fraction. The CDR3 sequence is CASSFLTGIPGNTIYF. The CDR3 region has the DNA TGTGCCAGCAGTTTCTTAACAGGCATTCCTGGAAACACCATATATTTT. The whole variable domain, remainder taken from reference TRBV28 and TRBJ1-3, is DVKVTQSSRYLVKRTGEKVFLECVQDMDHENMFWYRQDPGLGLRLIYFSYDVKMKEKGDIPEGYSVSREKKERFSLILESASTNQTSMYLCASSFLTGIPGNTIYFGEGSWLTVV.